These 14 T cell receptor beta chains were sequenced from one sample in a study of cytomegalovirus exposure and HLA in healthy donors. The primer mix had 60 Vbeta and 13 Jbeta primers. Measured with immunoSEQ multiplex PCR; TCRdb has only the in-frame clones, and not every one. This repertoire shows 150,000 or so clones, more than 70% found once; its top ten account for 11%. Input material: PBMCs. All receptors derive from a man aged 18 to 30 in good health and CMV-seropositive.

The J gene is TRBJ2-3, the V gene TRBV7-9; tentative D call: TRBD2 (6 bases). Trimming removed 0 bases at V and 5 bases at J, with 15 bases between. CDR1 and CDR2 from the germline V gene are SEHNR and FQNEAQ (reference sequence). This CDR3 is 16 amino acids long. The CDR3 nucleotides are TGTGCCAGCAGCTTAGCGCGGGGACCCCATGGAGATACGCAGTATTTT. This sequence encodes CASSLARGPHGDTQYF.

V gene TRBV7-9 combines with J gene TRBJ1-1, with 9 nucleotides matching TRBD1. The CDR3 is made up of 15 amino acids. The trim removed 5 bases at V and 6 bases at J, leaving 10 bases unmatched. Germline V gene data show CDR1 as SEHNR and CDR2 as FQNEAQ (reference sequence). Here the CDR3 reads CASSPYGTGNPEAFF. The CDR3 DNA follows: TGTGCCAGCAGCCCGTACGGGACAGGGAATCCTGAAGCTTTCTTT.

CDR3 residues: CAWSANQGNQPQHF. CDR3 DNA sequence: TGTGCCTGGAGTGCCAATCAGGGGAATCAGCCCCAGCATTTT. The chain joins TRBV30 to TRBJ1-5; D possibly corresponds to TRBD1 (6 bases). The germline CDR1 and CDR2 sequences are GTSNPN and SVGIG (reference sequence). The CDR3 runs to 14 residues. Deletions cut 1 base from V and 4 bases from J, with 11 bases between. Using reference TRBV30 and TRBJ1-5 for the parts outside the CDR3, the full variable domain is SQTIHQWPATLVQPVGSPLSLECTVEGTSNPNLYWYRQAAGRGLQLLFYSVGIGQISSEVPQNLSASRPQDRQFILSSKKLLLSDSGFYLCAWSANQGNQPQHFGDGTRLSIL.

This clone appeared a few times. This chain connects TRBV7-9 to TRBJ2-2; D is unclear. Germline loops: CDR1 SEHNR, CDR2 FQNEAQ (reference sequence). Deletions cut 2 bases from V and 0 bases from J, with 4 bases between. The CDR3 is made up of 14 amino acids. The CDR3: CASSLPTNTGELFF. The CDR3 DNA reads TGTGCCAGCAGCTTACCTACGAACACCGGGGAGCTGTTTTTT. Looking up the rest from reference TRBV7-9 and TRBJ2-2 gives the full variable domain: DTGVSQNPRHKITKRGQNVTFRCDPISEHNRLYWYRQTLGQGPEFLTYFQNEAQLEKSRLLSDRFSAERPKGSFSTLEIQRTEQGDSAMYLCASSLPTNTGELFFGEGSRLTVL.

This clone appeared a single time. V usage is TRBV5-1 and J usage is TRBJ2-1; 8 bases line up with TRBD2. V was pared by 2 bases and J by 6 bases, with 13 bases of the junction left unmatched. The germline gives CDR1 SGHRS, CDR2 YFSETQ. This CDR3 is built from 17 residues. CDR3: CASSFISGTRGGNEQFF. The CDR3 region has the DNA TGCGCCAGCAGCTTCATTTCCGGGACTAGGGGAGGCAATGAGCAGTTCTTC.

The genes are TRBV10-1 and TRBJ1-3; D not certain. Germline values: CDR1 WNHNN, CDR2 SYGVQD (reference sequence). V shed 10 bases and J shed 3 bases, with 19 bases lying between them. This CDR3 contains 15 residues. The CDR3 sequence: CATLIQTFLGNTIYF. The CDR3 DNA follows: TGCGCCACCCTGATACAGACATTCCTTGGAAACACCATATATTTT.

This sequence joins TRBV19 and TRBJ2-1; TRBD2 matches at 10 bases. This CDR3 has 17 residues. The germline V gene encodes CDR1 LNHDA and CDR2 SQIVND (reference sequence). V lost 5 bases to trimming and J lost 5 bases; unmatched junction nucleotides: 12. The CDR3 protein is CASSPPSALAGNNEQFF. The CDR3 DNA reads TGTGCCAGTAGTCCCCCATCGGCACTAGCGGGAAACAATGAGCAGTTCTTC.

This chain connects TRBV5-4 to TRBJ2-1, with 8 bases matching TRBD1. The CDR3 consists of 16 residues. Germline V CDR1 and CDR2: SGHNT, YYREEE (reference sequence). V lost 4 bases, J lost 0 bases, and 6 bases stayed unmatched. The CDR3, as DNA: TGTGCCAGCAGCCCGACAGGGGACAGCTCCTACAATGAGCAGTTCTTC. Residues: CASSPTGDSSYNEQFF.

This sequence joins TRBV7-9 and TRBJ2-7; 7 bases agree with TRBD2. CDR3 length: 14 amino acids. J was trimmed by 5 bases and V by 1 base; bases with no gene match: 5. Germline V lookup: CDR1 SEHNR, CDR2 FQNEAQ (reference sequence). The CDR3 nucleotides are TGTGCCAGCAGCTTAGGGCCGGCGGGGGACGAGCAGTACTTC. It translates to CASSLGPAGDEQYF.

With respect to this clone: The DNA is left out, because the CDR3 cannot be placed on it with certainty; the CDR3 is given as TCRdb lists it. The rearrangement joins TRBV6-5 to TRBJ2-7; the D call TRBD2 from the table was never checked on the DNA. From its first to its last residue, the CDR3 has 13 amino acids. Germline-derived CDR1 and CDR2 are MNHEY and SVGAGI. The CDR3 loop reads CASSYHCGYEQYF.

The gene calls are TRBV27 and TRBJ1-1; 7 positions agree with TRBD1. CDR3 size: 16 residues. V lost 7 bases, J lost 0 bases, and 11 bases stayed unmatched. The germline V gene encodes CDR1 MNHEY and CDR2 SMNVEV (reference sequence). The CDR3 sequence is CASTLSGTALNTEAFF. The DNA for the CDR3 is TGTGCCAGCACCCTATCCGGGACAGCATTGAACACTGAAGCTTTCTTT.

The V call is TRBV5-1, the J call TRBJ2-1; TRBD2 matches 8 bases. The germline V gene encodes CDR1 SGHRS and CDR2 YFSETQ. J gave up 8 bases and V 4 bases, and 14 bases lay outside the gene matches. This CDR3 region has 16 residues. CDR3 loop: CASSGTSGSPADEQFF. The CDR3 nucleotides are TGCGCCAGCAGCGGTACGAGCGGGAGTCCGGCAGATGAGCAGTTCTTC.

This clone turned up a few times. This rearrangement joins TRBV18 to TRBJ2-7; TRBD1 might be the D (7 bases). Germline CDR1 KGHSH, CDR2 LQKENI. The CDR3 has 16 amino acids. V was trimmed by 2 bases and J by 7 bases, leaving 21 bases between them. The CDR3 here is CASSPAGQGGMGEQYF. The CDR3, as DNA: TGTGCCAGCTCACCAGCTGGTCAGGGGGGCATGGGTGAGCAGTACTTC. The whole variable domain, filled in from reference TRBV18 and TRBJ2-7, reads NAGVMQNPRHLVRRRGQEARLRCSPMKGHSHVYWYRQLPEEGLKFMVYLQKENIIDESGMPKERFSAEFPKEGPSILRIQQVVRGDSAAYFCASSPAGQGGMGEQYFGPGTRLTVT.

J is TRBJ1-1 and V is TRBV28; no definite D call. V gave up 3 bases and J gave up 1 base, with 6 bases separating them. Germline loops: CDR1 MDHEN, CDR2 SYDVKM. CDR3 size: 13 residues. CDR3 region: CASSFKRNTEAFF. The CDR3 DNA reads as TGTGCCAGCAGTTTTAAGAGGAACACTGAAGCTTTCTTT.